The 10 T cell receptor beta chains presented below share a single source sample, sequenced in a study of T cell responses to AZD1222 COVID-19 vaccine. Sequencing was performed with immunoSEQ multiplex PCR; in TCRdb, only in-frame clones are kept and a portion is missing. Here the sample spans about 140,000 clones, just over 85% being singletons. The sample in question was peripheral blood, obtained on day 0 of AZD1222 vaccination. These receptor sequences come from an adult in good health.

The CDR3 loop is CASSPPRLSNEQFF. CDR3 coding DNA: TGTGCCAGCTCACCACCTAGGCTAAGCAATGAGCAGTTCTTC. The rearrangement uses TRBV18 and TRBJ2-1, with no clear D. Germline V gene sequence: CDR1 KGHSH, CDR2 LQKENI. The CDR3 length is 14 residues. V lost 0 bases and J lost 6, with 9 bases in between.

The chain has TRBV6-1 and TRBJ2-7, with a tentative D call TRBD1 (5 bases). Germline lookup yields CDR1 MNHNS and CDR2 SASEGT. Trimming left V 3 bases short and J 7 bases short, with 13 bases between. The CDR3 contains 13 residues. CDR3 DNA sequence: TGTGCCAGCAGTGACACAGGATTATGGGAGCAGTACTTC. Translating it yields CASSDTGLWEQYF.

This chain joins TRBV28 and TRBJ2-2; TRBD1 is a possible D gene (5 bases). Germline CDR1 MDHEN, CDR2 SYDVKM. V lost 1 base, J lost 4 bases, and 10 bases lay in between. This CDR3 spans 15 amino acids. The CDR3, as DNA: TGTGCCAGCAGTTTATTTCAGGGCGGCACCGGGGAGCTGTTTTTT. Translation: CASSLFQGGTGELFF.

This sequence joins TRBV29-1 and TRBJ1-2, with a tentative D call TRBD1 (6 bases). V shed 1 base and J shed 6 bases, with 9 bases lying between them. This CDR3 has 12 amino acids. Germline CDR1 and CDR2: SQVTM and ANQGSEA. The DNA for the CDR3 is TGCAGCGTTGAAGGCTCAGGGGATGGCTACACCTTC. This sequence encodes CSVEGSGDGYTF.

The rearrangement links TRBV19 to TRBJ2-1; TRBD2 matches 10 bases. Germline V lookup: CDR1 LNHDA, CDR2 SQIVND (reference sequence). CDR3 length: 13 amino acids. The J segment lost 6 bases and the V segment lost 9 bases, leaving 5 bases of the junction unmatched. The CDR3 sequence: CASRSGRANEQFF. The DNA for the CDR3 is TGTGCCAGCCGGAGCGGGAGGGCCAATGAGCAGTTCTTC.

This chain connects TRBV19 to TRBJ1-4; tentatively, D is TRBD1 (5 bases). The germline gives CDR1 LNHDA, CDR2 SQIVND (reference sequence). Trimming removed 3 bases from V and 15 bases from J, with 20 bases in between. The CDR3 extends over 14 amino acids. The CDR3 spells CASSILPTGARVFF. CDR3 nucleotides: TGTGCCAGTAGTATTCTTCCAACCGGGGCCAGGGTGTTTTTT.

CDR3 DNA: TGTGCCAGCAGCACACTCCGGGACAGGGTGGTGAGCTCCTACGAGCAGTACTTC. Its protein product is CASSTLRDRVVSSYEQYF. V usage is TRBV21-1 and J usage is TRBJ2-7; the table's D call TRBD1 went unverified against the DNA. TRBV21-1 is shown as a pseudogene. There are 18 residues in the CDR3.

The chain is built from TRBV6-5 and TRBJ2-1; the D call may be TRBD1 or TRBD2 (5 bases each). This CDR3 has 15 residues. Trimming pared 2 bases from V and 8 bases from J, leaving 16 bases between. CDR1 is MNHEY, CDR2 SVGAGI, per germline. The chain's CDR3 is CASSYEHRGVHEQFF. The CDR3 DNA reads TGTGCCAGCAGTTACGAACACCGAGGGGTGCATGAGCAGTTCTTC.

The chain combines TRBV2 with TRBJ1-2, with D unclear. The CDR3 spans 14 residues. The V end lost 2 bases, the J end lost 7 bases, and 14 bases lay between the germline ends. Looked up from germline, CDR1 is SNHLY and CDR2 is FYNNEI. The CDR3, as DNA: TGTGCCAGCAGTGAACAATCGATACAAGGTGGCTACACCTTC. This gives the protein CASSEQSIQGGYTF. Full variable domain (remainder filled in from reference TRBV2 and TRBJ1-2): EPEVTQTPSHQVTQMGQEVILRCVPISNHLYFYWYRQILGQKVEFLVSFYNNEISEKSEIFDDQFSVERPDGSNFTLKIRSTKLEDSAMYFCASSEQSIQGGYTFGSGTRLTVV.

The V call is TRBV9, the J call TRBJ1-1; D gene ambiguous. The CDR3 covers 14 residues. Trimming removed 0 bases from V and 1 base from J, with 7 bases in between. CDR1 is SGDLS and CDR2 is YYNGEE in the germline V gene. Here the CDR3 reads CASSVGPENTEAFF. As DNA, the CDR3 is TGTGCCAGCAGCGTAGGGCCTGAGAACACTGAAGCTTTCTTT. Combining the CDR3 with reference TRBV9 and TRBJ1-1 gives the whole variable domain DSGVTQTPKHLITATGQRVTLRCSPRSGDLSVYWYQQSLDQGLQFLIQYYNGEERAKGNILERFSAQQFPDLHSELNLSSLELGDSALYFCASSVGPENTEAFFGQGTRLTVV.